What follows are 8 T cell receptor beta chains derived from one specimen sequenced in a study of cytomegalovirus exposure and HLA in healthy donors. The PCR ran on 60 Vbeta and 13 Jbeta primers. Sequencing was performed with immunoSEQ multiplex PCR; in TCRdb, only in-frame clones are kept and a portion is missing. The table has about 200,000 clones, 65% to 80% seen once; the top ten hold about 1%. The sequenced sample was PBMCs. These receptors came from a woman in her thirties or forties in good health and CMV-seronegative.

The CDR3 is CASSWTASGNTIYF. The CDR3 DNA is TGTGCCAGCAGTTGGACAGCCTCTGGAAACACCATATATTTT. The V call is TRBV2, the J call TRBJ1-3, with TRBD1 as a possible D gene (6 bases). The CDR3 length is 14 residues. V was pared by 5 bases and J by 0 bases, with 8 bases between. CDR1 is SNHLY, CDR2 FYNNEI, per germline.

The J gene is TRBJ1-2, the V gene TRBV7-2; the D gene is possibly TRBD1 (6 bases). Trimming pared 5 bases from V and 2 bases from J, leaving 21 bases between. The CDR3 has 17 residues. Germline V lookup: CDR1 SGHTA, CDR2 FQGNSA. The CDR3 nucleotides read TGTGCCAGCAGCCCCGACGGGACATCTTTATCAAACTATGGCTACACCTTC. Encoded protein: CASSPDGTSLSNYGYTF. The whole variable domain, filled in from reference TRBV7-2 and TRBJ1-2, reads GAGVSQSPSNKVTEKGKDVELRCDPISGHTALYWYRQSLGQGLEFLIYFQGNSAPDKSGLPSDRFSAERTGGSVSTLTIQRTQQEDSAVYLCASSPDGTSLSNYGYTFGSGTRLTVV.

In this sample, this clone turned up a few times. The rearrangement uses TRBV7-3 and TRBJ1-5; 10 positions agree with TRBD1. The germline V gene has CDR1 SGHTA and CDR2 FQGTGA. V was clipped by 3 bases and J by 7 bases; unmatched bases: 9. This CDR3 region has 16 residues. The CDR3 DNA is TGTGCCAGCAGCTTTCGGGACAGGGGCCCAGGCCAGCCCCAGCATTTT. It translates to CASSFRDRGPGQPQHF.

This clone turned up a few times. Written as DNA, the CDR3 is TGTGCCACCAGCAGGGACAGAGGCGCCTCTGGAAACACCATATATTTT. It encodes CATSRDRGASGNTIYF. The chain has TRBV15 and TRBJ1-3; perhaps TRBD1 as D (6 bases). This CDR3 contains 16 residues. Germline CDR1 and CDR2: LNHNV and YYDKDF (reference sequence). The V end lost 3 bases, the J end lost 0 bases, and 12 bases lay between the germline ends.

The chain employs TRBV30 and TRBJ2-1; TRBD1 matches 10 bases. Losses at the gene ends were 8 bases for V and 6 bases for J; bases not matched to a gene: 4. The CDR3 has 12 amino acids. Germline loops: CDR1 GTSNPN, CDR2 SVGIG (reference sequence). CDR3: CARTGGGNEQFF. CDR3 nucleotides: TGTGCCCGGACAGGGGGAGGCAATGAGCAGTTCTTC.

This clone was seen a few times. This rearrangement joins TRBV11-3 to TRBJ1-1, with a weak D call TRBD1 (5 bases). In germline, CDR1 is SGHNT, CDR2 YENEEA. V lost 1 base to trimming and J lost 3 bases, with 9 bases between them. This CDR3 is built from 14 residues. The CDR3 region has the DNA TGTGCCAGCAGCTTAGGTGGGGCGGACACTGAAGCTTTCTTT. The encoded protein is CASSLGGADTEAFF.

The gene calls are TRBV7-9 and TRBJ1-2; D gene unclear. The V gene's germline CDR1 is SEHNR and CDR2 FQNEAQ (reference sequence). This CDR3 region has 12 residues. V was pared by 0 bases and J by 14 bases, with 13 bases between. CDR3 DNA: TGTGCCAGCAGCTTAGCATACAGCTTTTTGACCTTC. Its translation: CASSLAYSFLTF.

This chain uses TRBV10-3 with TRBJ2-5; TRBD2 agrees at 10 bases. V was pared by 5 bases and J by 2 bases, with 5 bases of the junction left unmatched. The CDR3 totals 15 residues. CDR1 ENHRY and CDR2 SYGVKD come from the germline V gene. The CDR3 DNA follows: TGTGCCATCAGTAGCGCGACTAGCGGGCAAGAGACCCAGTACTTC. Translation gives CAISSATSGQETQYF.